One TCR beta chain is described in this entry. It lacks a known antigen. It has no much larger one-base neighbor in the sample; base qualities were not kept. The data belong to a study of OX40 agonist ivuxolimab in advanced cancers. For the wider study: Ivuxolimab was a fully human IgG2 agonistic monoclonal antibody targeting the costimulatory receptor OX40 (CD134). Intravenous ivuxolimab was administered to patients every 2 weeks at six dose levels: 0.01, 0.1, 0.3, 1.5, 3 and 10 mg/kg. Of the 50 to 55 patients in dose escalation, 19 had hepatocellular carcinoma, some 15 had melanoma, 9 had renal cell carcinoma and 9 had head and neck cancer. In the dose-escalation cohort, roughly 82% of patients were male, and the mean age was 60 years with a range of roughly 20 to 79. Patients were allowed to have had prior anti-PD-1, anti-PD-L1 or anti-CTLA-4 therapy, and approximately 40% of the dose-escalation patients had previously received checkpoint inhibitors. Three dose-escalation patients achieved partial responses, one with hepatocellular carcinoma and two with cutaneous melanoma. The point of sequencing TCRbeta in the periphery was to test whether ivuxolimab changed TCR sequence diversity and drove clonal T-cell expansion. The paper covers the monotherapy dose-escalation part of the phase I ivuxolimab trial, which included N ≈ 57 patients.

Broad study findings and their caveats: In the 0.1-3.0 mg/kg groups, partial responders were among the patients with the lowest normalized peripheral clonal expansion, particularly in CD8+ T cells. At doses of 0.1 to 3.0 mg/kg, clonal expansion of both CD4+ and CD8+ blood T cells was observed from baseline to week 6. Low levels of normalized T-cell clonal expansion were also seen in some patients who did not respond. After ivuxolimab, expanded clones were on average more numerous among CD8+ T cells than among CD4+ T cells. Antigen specificity was not determined for the clonally expanded peripheral T cells.

Patients with autoimmune disease history or receiving systemic immunosuppression were excluded from the trial. In every dose cohort, peripheral blood was drawn for TCR sequencing at baseline, cycle 4 day 1, and cycle 7 day 1. The samples were drawn from a first-in-human, open-label, multicenter phase I dose-escalation trial of ivuxolimab. Adults with locally advanced or metastatic melanoma, renal cell carcinoma, hepatocellular carcinoma or head and neck squamous cell carcinoma were enrolled in the trial. Before TCR sequencing, CD4+ T cells and CD8+ T cells from peripheral blood were sorted into separate populations. The CDR3, cysteine through phenylalanine, is 15 amino acids long. The read is trimmed to its CDR3 DNA, 45 bases read in frame from base 1. The germline V and J ends show losses of 3 bases and 1 base respectively, and no gene match explains 1 base of the junction. CDR1 and CDR2, per the germline V gene (reference sequence), are WNHNN and SYGVQD.

Genomic DNA was isolated from the sorted cells so that the TCRbeta CDR3 region could be sequenced. The immunoSEQ Assay was used for sequencing of TCRbeta CDR3 regions. TCRdb retrieved this table from immuneACCESS and kept in-frame rearrangements only. Not all clones are present; in checked studies, unresolved V genes account for under half, and no reason is known for the remainder. The sample includes some 27,000 clones, with 75% to 95% observed a single time. Jointly, the top ten make up approximately 24% of the sample. The sequence joins TRBV10-1 to TRBJ2-3, and 10 junctional nucleotides match TRBD2. This specimen was CD4+ or CD8+ T cells sorted from blood, taken in a trial of the OX40 agonist ivuxolimab. This sequence was found in an adult with an advanced solid tumor such as melanoma, head and neck, liver or kidney cancer. The CDR3 reads as follows: CASSDTSGGTDTQYF. At the DNA level, the sequence is TGCGCCAGCAGTGATACTAGCGGGGGCACAGATACGCAGTATTTT.